The T cell receptor (beta chain) under discussion was sequenced for a study of T-cell memory formation after mild COVID-19. Deletions cut 2 bases from V and 9 bases from J, with 14 bases between. The germline V gene encodes CDR1 MGHDK and CDR2 SYGVNS. The CDR3 totals 15 residues. TCRdb re-derived calls from the 5' RACE reads in MiXCR, one entry per CDR3 protein. The sample records about 430,000 distinct CDR3 sequences, 24% being singletons. This clonotype was sampled from an adult woman who had mild COVID-19 (a few samples of this study predate the infection). Cell type and time point are not known. The sequencing input was PBMCs or a T cell subset sorted from them (not recorded which). The J gene is TRBJ1-6, the V gene TRBV25-1, with D uncertain. CDR3 in amino acids: CASSEQGLRGSPLHF. The CDR3 DNA is TGTGCCAGCAGTGAACAAGGACTACGGGGTTCACCCCTCCACTTT.